Below, 14 T cell receptor beta chains from the same sample are listed, as sequenced in a study of T cell responses to AZD1222 COVID-19 vaccine. Assay used: immunoSEQ multiplex PCR; TCRdb lists only in-frame clones, some missing. The sample includes around 200,000 clones, approximately 91% of them seen just once. The material sequenced was peripheral blood, taken on day 0 of AZD1222 vaccination. All receptors come from an adult in good health.

The rearrangement uses TRBV29-1 and TRBJ2-4, with 7 bases that match TRBD1. V shed 6 bases, J shed 6 bases, and the junction held 8 bases outside the gene matches. Germline V gene sequence: CDR1 SQVTM, CDR2 ANQGSEA. This CDR3 is built from 13 residues. The CDR3 nucleotides read TGCAGCGTGGCCGGGACAGATGGAAACATTCAGTACTTC. Translated, it gives CSVAGTDGNIQYF.

V gene TRBV3-1 (or the pseudogene TRBV3-2) combines with J gene TRBJ2-1, with a tentative D call TRBD1 (6 bases). V lost 0 bases and J 11 bases, leaving 14 bases between the germline ends. The CDR3 extends over 14 amino acids. Germline lookup yields CDR1 LGHDT and CDR2 YNNKEL (reference sequence). The CDR3 loop reads CASSQDRDTPKQFF. CDR3 nucleotide sequence: TGTGCCAGCAGCCAAGATCGGGACACCCCAAAGCAGTTCTTC.

The chain joins TRBV6-5 to TRBJ1-1; D is perhaps TRBD1 (5 bases). CDR1 is MNHEY and CDR2 is SVGAGI in the germline V gene. The V gene lost 10 bases and the J gene lost 1 base, with 13 bases spanning the gap. The CDR3 is 13 residues long. The CDR3 sequence is CATRTTANTEAFF. CDR3 nucleotide sequence: TGTGCCACCAGGACGACAGCGAACACTGAAGCTTTCTTT.

Remarks on this clone: Since a much larger clone is just one base distant, this may be a read error. The chain employs TRBV5-1 and TRBJ2-7, with D unresolved. The CDR3 is 11 amino acids. V lost 0 bases and J 5 bases, leaving 3 bases between the germline ends. Germline CDR1 is SGHRS and CDR2 is YFSETQ. CDR3 sequence: CASSLEDEQYF. The CDR3 region has the DNA TGCGCCAGCAGCTTGGAGGACGAGCAGTACTTC. The full variable domain, in which reference TRBV5-1 and TRBJ2-7 provide the parts outside the CDR3, is KAGVTQTPRYLIKTRGQQVTLSCSPISGHRSVSWYQQTPGQGLQFLFEYFSETQRNKGNFPGRFSGRQFSNSRSEMNVSTLELGDSALYLCASSLEDEQYFGPGTRLTVT.

V usage is TRBV2 and J usage is TRBJ1-5; 10 bases are a match to TRBD1. The CDR3 totals 16 residues. The J segment lost 0 bases and the V segment lost 8 bases, leaving 7 bases of the junction unmatched. Germline CDR1 reads SNHLY; CDR2 reads FYNNEI. CDR3 sequence: CASGQGVDHSNQPQHF. The CDR3 DNA sequence: TGTGCCAGCGGACAGGGGGTTGATCATAGCAATCAGCCCCAGCATTTT. The complete variable domain, with remaining parts taken from reference TRBV2 and TRBJ1-5, reads EPEVTQTPSHQVTQMGQEVILRCVPISNHLYFYWYRQILGQKVEFLVSFYNNEISEKSEIFDDQFSVERPDGSNFTLKIRSTKLEDSAMYFCASGQGVDHSNQPQHFGDGTRLSIL.

The chain joins TRBV6-5 to TRBJ1-2, with D hard to call. Germline loops: CDR1 MNHEY, CDR2 SVGAGI. The CDR3 runs to 13 residues. The V and J ends lost 2 bases and 7 bases respectively, with 11 bases between them. The CDR3 sequence is CASSYRRDAGYTF. CDR3 bases: TGTGCCAGCAGTTACAGGAGGGATGCTGGCTACACCTTC.

The chain employs TRBV18 and TRBJ1-2; 9 nucleotides align to TRBD1. Germline values: CDR1 KGHSH, CDR2 LQKENI. The V segment lost 3 bases and the J segment 8 bases; nucleotides outside the gene matches: 7. CDR3 length: 14 residues. DNA of the CDR3: TGTGCCAGCTCACCCGGCCGGGACAGGGAAGGCTACACCTTC. This gives the protein CASSPGRDREGYTF. Looking up the rest from reference TRBV18 and TRBJ1-2 gives the full variable domain: NAGVMQNPRHLVRRRGQEARLRCSPMKGHSHVYWYRQLPEEGLKFMVYLQKENIIDESGMPKERFSAEFPKEGPSILRIQQVVRGDSAAYFCASSPGRDREGYTFGSGTRLTVV.

The chain has TRBV7-2 and TRBJ1-3, with a tentative D call TRBD1 (5 bases). CDR3 length: 15 amino acids. V was cut by 5 bases and J by 4 bases, with 15 bases left in between. Per germline, CDR1 SGHTA and CDR2 FQGNSA. The CDR3: CASSGTGGQGNTIYF. CDR3 in DNA: TGTGCCAGCAGCGGAACAGGAGGGCAGGGAAACACCATATATTTT.

The chain is built from TRBV7-3 and TRBJ2-1; TRBD2 aligns across 8 bases. The trim removed 0 bases at V and 5 bases at J, leaving 0 bases unmatched. The CDR3 is 14 residues long. Germline lookup yields CDR1 SGHTA and CDR2 FQGTGA. This CDR3 reads CASSLTSGNNEQFF. For the CDR3, the DNA is TGTGCCAGCAGCTTAACTAGCGGGAACAATGAGCAGTTCTTC.

The chain links TRBV20-1 to TRBJ2-3, with D tentatively TRBD2 (5 bases). V lost 3 bases to trimming and J lost 4 bases, with 8 bases between them. This CDR3 has 12 residues. Germline-derived CDR1 and CDR2 are DFQATT and SNEGSKA (reference sequence). The chain's CDR3 is CSASHGADTQYF. CDR3 coding DNA: TGCAGTGCTAGTCACGGGGCAGATACGCAGTATTTT.

The genes are TRBV15 and TRBJ2-5, with D unresolved. The length of the CDR3 is 12 residues. The V and J ends lost 1 base and 5 bases respectively, with 5 bases between them. Per germline, CDR1 LNHNV and CDR2 YYDKDF (reference sequence). Written as DNA, the CDR3 is TGTGCCACCAGCAGAGGTCAGGAGACCCAGTACTTC. Protein: CATSRGQETQYF.

The gene calls are TRBV6-6 and TRBJ2-7, with a possible D match to TRBD1 (6 bases). Between the trimmed V and J ends, which lost 4 bases and 0 bases, there was a span of 10 bases. Per the germline V gene, CDR1 is MNHNY and CDR2 is SVGAGI (reference sequence). The CDR3 has 14 residues. The CDR3 nucleotides read TGTGCCAGCAGTTCGAACAGGGCCTCCTACGAGCAGTACTTC. Encoded protein: CASSSNRASYEQYF.

The chain carries TRBV4-1 and TRBJ2-7; 7 nucleotides line up with TRBD2. The CDR3 has 15 amino acids. Germline CDR1 and CDR2: MGHRA and YSYEKL. V shed 1 base and J 0 bases; nucleotides not matched to a gene: 3. The CDR3 is CASSQVGRNSYEQYF. The CDR3 bases are TGCGCCAGCAGCCAAGTCGGGAGGAACTCCTACGAGCAGTACTTC.

The chain is built from TRBV7-9 and TRBJ1-5, with 7 bases that match TRBD1. The trim removed 4 bases at V and 1 base at J, leaving 7 bases unmatched. There are 16 residues in the CDR3. Germline V CDR1 and CDR2: SEHNR, FQNEAQ (reference sequence). The CDR3 spells CASSSTATGSNQPQHF. The CDR3 coding sequence is TGTGCCAGCAGCTCAACGGCGACAGGGAGCAATCAGCCCCAGCATTTT.